The rows below give T cell receptor beta chains drawn from one sample of a study of T cells after yellow fever vaccination. A single record per CDR3 protein comes from TCRdb applying MiXCR to the 5' RACE reads. The sample holds 25,000 to 35,000 distinct CDR3 sequences, 4.4% seen once. The source material was CD8+ T cells sorted from PBMCs, sampled 5 days after the yellow fever booster vaccination. Receptors were obtained from a young man who received the YFV17D yellow fever vaccine. CDR3s include the opening cysteine and the closing phenylalanine or tryptophan. D genes are given only for firm matches. Sizes are listed as how often the clone was seen (once, few, many) or a class if it is expanded.

V gene: TRBV5-1
clone size: few
D gene: -
J gene: TRBJ2-2
CDR3 DNA: TGCGCCAGCAGCTTGGGGACAGACACCGGGGAGCTGTTTTTT
CDR3 protein: CASSLGTDTGELFF

V gene: TRBV7-2
clone size: many
D gene: -
J gene: TRBJ2-6
CDR3 DNA: TGTGCCAGCCTAGAATGGGATGGGGCCAACGTCCTGACTTTC
CDR3 protein: CASLEWDGANVLTF

V gene: TRBV6-5
clone size: many
D gene: TRBD2
J gene: TRBJ2-1
CDR3 DNA: TGTGCCAGCAGTACTACTAGCGGGGCCTACAATGAGCAGTTCTTC
CDR3 protein: CASSTTSGAYNEQFF

V gene: TRBV19
clone size: many
D gene: -
J gene: TRBJ2-1
CDR3 DNA: TGTGCCAGTTGGCAGGGAGTCTCCAATGAGCAGTTCTTC
CDR3 protein: CASWQGVSNEQFF

V gene: TRBV28
clone size: many
D gene: TRBD1
J gene: TRBJ1-5
CDR3 DNA: TGTGCCAGCCAAGACAGGGGGCTGGGTCAGCCCCAGCATTTT
CDR3 protein: CASQDRGLGQPQHF

V gene: TRBV6-1
clone size: many
D gene: TRBD1
J gene: TRBJ1-1
CDR3 DNA: TGTGCCAGCAGTCAAACAGGGGGCACTGAAGCTTTCTTT
CDR3 protein: CASSQTGGTEAFF

V gene: TRBV29-1
clone size: many
D gene: -
J gene: TRBJ2-1
CDR3 DNA: TGCAGCGGGGCCGGCACCTCCTACAATGAGCAGTTCTTC
CDR3 protein: CSGAGTSYNEQFF

V gene: TRBV6-5
clone size: many
D gene: -
J gene: TRBJ2-1
CDR3 DNA: TGTGCCAGCAGTTACGGTCTAGCAGGGAGGAATGAGCAGTTCTTC
CDR3 protein: CASSYGLAGRNEQFF

V gene: TRBV4-3
clone size: many
D gene: -
J gene: TRBJ2-1
CDR3 DNA: TGCGCCAGCAGCCAAGAAGGAAGGGATGAGCAGTTCTTC
CDR3 protein: CASSQEGRDEQFF

V gene: TRBV5-1
clone size: many
D gene: -
J gene: TRBJ2-7
CDR3 DNA: TGCGCCAGCAGGAGGACGGACACCTACGAGCAGTACTTC
CDR3 protein: CASRRTDTYEQYF

V gene: TRBV29-1
clone size: many
D gene: -
J gene: TRBJ2-1
CDR3 DNA: TGCAGCGTTGTACCCCAATACAATGAGCAGTTCTTC
CDR3 protein: CSVVPQYNEQFF

V gene: TRBV12-3/TRBV12-4
clone size: many
D gene: -
J gene: TRBJ2-3
CDR3 DNA: TGTGCCAGCACCACGGGGACAGATACGCAGTATTTT
CDR3 protein: CASTTGTDTQYF

V gene: TRBV7-9
clone size: many
D gene: TRBD2
J gene: TRBJ2-7
CDR3 DNA: TGTGCCAGCAGCAAGGGACTACCCCTGGAGCAGTACTTC
CDR3 protein: CASSKGLPLEQYF

V gene: TRBV9
clone size: many
D gene: TRBD2
J gene: TRBJ2-3
CDR3 DNA: TGTGCCAGCAGCGCCTTAGCGGGAGGCGGGAACACAGATACGCAGTATTTT
CDR3 protein: CASSALAGGGNTDTQYF

V gene: TRBV6-5
clone size: many
D gene: TRBD2
J gene: TRBJ2-7
CDR3 DNA: TGTGCCAGCAGGCGCGGGACTAGCGCCTCCTACGAGCAGTACTTC
CDR3 protein: CASRRGTSASYEQYF

V gene: TRBV10-3
clone size: many
D gene: TRBD2
J gene: TRBJ2-1
CDR3 DNA: TGTGCCAGCGGACTAGCGGAAGGTTACAATGAGCAGTTCTTC
CDR3 protein: CASGLAEGYNEQFF

V gene: TRBV29-1
clone size: many
D gene: TRBD1
J gene: TRBJ2-7
CDR3 DNA: TGCAGCGTTGAACCCAGTCCTACGACAGGGGGGGCGGGCGAGCAGTACTTC
CDR3 protein: CSVEPSPTTGGAGEQYF

V gene: TRBV27
clone size: many
D gene: TRBD2
J gene: TRBJ2-1
CDR3 DNA: TGTGCCAGCAGTGAGGGACTAGTAGGTTCCTACAATGAGCAGTTCTTC
CDR3 protein: CASSEGLVGSYNEQFF

V gene: TRBV27
clone size: many
D gene: -
J gene: TRBJ2-1
CDR3 DNA: TGTGCCAGCGGGGTTGTGTTCAGCGGCTACAATGAGCAGTTCTTC
CDR3 protein: CASGVVFSGYNEQFF

V gene: TRBV20-1
clone size: many
D gene: TRBD2
J gene: TRBJ2-1
CDR3 DNA: TGCAGTGCTAGAGGCAGCGGGAGGGCCTATCCCCTCAATGAGCAGTTCTTC
CDR3 protein: CSARGSGRAYPLNEQFF

V gene: TRBV9
clone size: many
D gene: -
J gene: TRBJ1-1
CDR3 DNA: TGTGCCAGCAGCGTTGGGATGAACACTGAAGCTTTCTTT
CDR3 protein: CASSVGMNTEAFF

V gene: TRBV27
clone size: many
D gene: -
J gene: TRBJ2-7
CDR3 DNA: TGTGCCAGCGTCCGAACAGGGAAACTTCATGAGGGCTACGAGCAGTACTTC
CDR3 protein: CASVRTGKLHEGYEQYF

V gene: TRBV7-9
clone size: many
D gene: TRBD2
J gene: TRBJ2-7
CDR3 DNA: TGTGCCAGCAGCTACGGGGGGGGAGGCGAGCAGTACTTC
CDR3 protein: CASSYGGGGEQYF

V gene: TRBV27
clone size: many
D gene: TRBD2
J gene: TRBJ2-5
CDR3 DNA: TGTGCCAGCAGTTTACTGGCGGGAGCGGAGACCCAGTACTTC
CDR3 protein: CASSLLAGAETQYF

V gene: TRBV30
clone size: many
D gene: TRBD2
J gene: TRBJ2-1
CDR3 DNA: TGTGCCTACCCCAAGGAGGCTAGCGGGAGGGATGGGCAGTTCTTC
CDR3 protein: CAYPKEASGRDGQFF

V gene: TRBV5-1
clone size: many
D gene: -
J gene: TRBJ2-4
CDR3 DNA: TGCGCCAGCAGCTTGGGCCTGGCGGTACTAGCCAAAAACATTCAGTACTTC
CDR3 protein: CASSLGLAVLAKNIQYF

V gene: TRBV12-3/TRBV12-4
clone size: many
D gene: TRBD2
J gene: TRBJ2-7
CDR3 DNA: TGTGCCAGCACGACCGGGACTAGCCACTACGAGCAGTACTTC
CDR3 protein: CASTTGTSHYEQYF

V gene: TRBV20-1
clone size: many
D gene: -
J gene: TRBJ2-7
CDR3 DNA: TGCAGTGCTAGGAACTGGGGGTCCTCCTACGAGCAGTACTTC
CDR3 protein: CSARNWGSSYEQYF

V gene: TRBV29-1
clone size: many
D gene: -
J gene: TRBJ2-2
CDR3 DNA: TGCAGCGTTCTTAAAGGGGTAGGGAACACCGGGGAGCTGTTTTTT
CDR3 protein: CSVLKGVGNTGELFF

V gene: TRBV9
clone size: many
D gene: -
J gene: TRBJ2-2
CDR3 DNA: TGTGCCAGCCTACTCGAGCTGTTTTTT
CDR3 protein: CASLLELFF

V gene: TRBV16
clone size: many
D gene: TRBD2
J gene: TRBJ2-1
CDR3 DNA: TGTGCCAGCAGCCTACATAGCGGGAGACCTCCAAACAATGAGCAGTTCTTC
CDR3 protein: CASSLHSGRPPNNEQFF

V gene: TRBV7-6
clone size: many
D gene: -
J gene: TRBJ2-1
CDR3 DNA: TGTGCCAGCAGCTTAGCCCCTTTAAGCTCCTACAATGAGCAGTTCTTC
CDR3 protein: CASSLAPLSSYNEQFF

V gene: TRBV20-1
clone size: many
D gene: -
J gene: TRBJ2-7
CDR3 DNA: TGCAGTGCTAGAGATGTGTCAGGGGTTTCCTACGAGCAGTACTTC
CDR3 protein: CSARDVSGVSYEQYF

V gene: TRBV7-6
clone size: many
D gene: -
J gene: TRBJ2-2
CDR3 DNA: TGTGCCAGCAGCTTAGCTGGCACCGGGGAGCTGTTTTTT
CDR3 protein: CASSLAGTGELFF

V gene: TRBV10-1
clone size: many
D gene: TRBD2
J gene: TRBJ2-7
CDR3 DNA: TGCGCCAGCAGTGCGGGAGGCGAGCAGTACTTC
CDR3 protein: CASSAGGEQYF

V gene: TRBV7-2
clone size: many
D gene: -
J gene: TRBJ1-6
CDR3 DNA: TGTGCCAGCAGCCCCCTAGGAGTTGGCAGGCGAGCAACTTTT
CDR3 protein: CASSPLGVGRRATF

V gene: TRBV2
clone size: many
D gene: -
J gene: TRBJ2-1
CDR3 DNA: TGTGCCAGCAGTGAAACCGAACCGAGCTCCTACAATGAGCAGTTCTTC
CDR3 protein: CASSETEPSSYNEQFF

V gene: TRBV29-1
clone size: many
D gene: -
J gene: TRBJ2-1
CDR3 DNA: TGCAGTGCTCCGGACGGACGAGTGAATGAGCAGTTCTTC
CDR3 protein: CSAPDGRVNEQFF

V gene: TRBV7-9
clone size: many
D gene: -
J gene: TRBJ1-3
CDR3 DNA: TGTGCCAGCAGCTTAAATATGGCGGTTACTGGAAACACCATATATTTT
CDR3 protein: CASSLNMAVTGNTIYF

V gene: TRBV12-3/TRBV12-4
clone size: many
D gene: TRBD1
J gene: TRBJ2-7
CDR3 DNA: TGTGCCAGCAGTTGGGGACAGGACTACGAGCAGTACTTC
CDR3 protein: CASSWGQDYEQYF

V gene: TRBV7-6
clone size: many
D gene: TRBD2
J gene: TRBJ2-7
CDR3 DNA: TGTGCCAGCAGTTTACTAGCGGGGGACTCCTACGAGCAGTACTTC
CDR3 protein: CASSLLAGDSYEQYF

V gene: TRBV29-1
clone size: many
D gene: -
J gene: TRBJ2-2
CDR3 DNA: TGCAGCGTGGAAGCGGGTCACCGTGCGAACACCGGGGAGCTGTTTTTT
CDR3 protein: CSVEAGHRANTGELFF

V gene: TRBV11-2
clone size: many
D gene: TRBD2
J gene: TRBJ2-1
CDR3 DNA: TGTGCCAGCAGCTCCCCGGGACTAGCGTATCACAATGAGCAGTTCTTC
CDR3 protein: CASSSPGLAYHNEQFF